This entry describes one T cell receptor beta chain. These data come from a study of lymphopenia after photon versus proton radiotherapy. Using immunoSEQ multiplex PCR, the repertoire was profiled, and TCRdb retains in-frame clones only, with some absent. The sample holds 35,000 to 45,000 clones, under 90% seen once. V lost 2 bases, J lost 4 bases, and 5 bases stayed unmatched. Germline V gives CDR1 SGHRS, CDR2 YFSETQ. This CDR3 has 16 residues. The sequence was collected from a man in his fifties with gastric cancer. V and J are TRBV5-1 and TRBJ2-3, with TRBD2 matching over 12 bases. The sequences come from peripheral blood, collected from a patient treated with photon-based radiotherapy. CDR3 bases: TGCGCCAGCAGCTTCCCGACTAGCGGGAGCGCAGATACGCAGTATTTT. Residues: CASSFPTSGSADTQYF.